This T cell receptor (beta chain) derives from a study of blood T cell repertoires in COVID-19. Across the study: Acute and convalescent COVID-19 specimens originated in the United States, Italy and Spain. T cells, B-cell-depleted T cells, or PBMCs supplied cDNA or gDNA.

Methods used by the authors: Amplification with reference gene primers provided the estimates of nucleated cell counts. Sequenced by immunoSEQ multiplex PCR; TCRdb stores in-frame clones only, minus some. For V, J and clone size, that table is used; D and trimming come from the DNA. The data contain over 75,000 clones, approximately 82% of them singletons. Trimming at V came to 1 base and at J to 6 bases, leaving 5 bases not matched to a gene. Germline lookup yields CDR1 GTSNPN and CDR2 SVGIG (reference sequence). The CDR3 runs to 14 residues. Material: peripheral blood. The genes are TRBV30 and TRBJ1-5; 8 bases match TRBD1. The sequence came from a woman between 50 and 59 years old with acute or convalescent COVID-19. CDR3 region: CAWSAGQGSQPQHF. The DNA of the CDR3 is TGTGCCTGGAGTGCAGGACAGGGAAGTCAGCCCCAGCATTTT.